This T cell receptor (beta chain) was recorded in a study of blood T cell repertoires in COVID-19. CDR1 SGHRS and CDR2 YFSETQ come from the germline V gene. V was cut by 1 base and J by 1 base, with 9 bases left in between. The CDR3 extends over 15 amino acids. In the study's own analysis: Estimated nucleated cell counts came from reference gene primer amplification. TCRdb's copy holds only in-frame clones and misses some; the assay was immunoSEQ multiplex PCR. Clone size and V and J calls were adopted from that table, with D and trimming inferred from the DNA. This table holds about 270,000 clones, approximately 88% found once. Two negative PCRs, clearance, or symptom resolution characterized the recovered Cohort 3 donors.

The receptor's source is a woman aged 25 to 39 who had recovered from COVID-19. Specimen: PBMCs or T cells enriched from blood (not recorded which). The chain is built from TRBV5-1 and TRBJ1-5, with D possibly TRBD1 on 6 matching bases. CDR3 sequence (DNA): TGCGCCAGCAGCTTGATGGGGGCAAGCAATCAGCCCCAGCATTTT. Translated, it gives CASSLMGASNQPQHF.